One and the same sample provided the 3 T cell receptor beta chains below, sequenced in a study of T cell responses to AZD1222 COVID-19 vaccine. TCRdb's copy holds only in-frame clones and misses some; the assay was immunoSEQ multiplex PCR. Counted here are about 130,000 clones, 88% occurring once; the ten biggest clones make up roughly 4.5%. The specimen was peripheral blood, collected on day 0 of AZD1222 vaccination. The receptors were sampled from an adult in good health.

J is TRBJ1-6 and V is TRBV4-3, with 10 bases that match TRBD1. This CDR3 has 19 amino acids. The germline V gene has CDR1 LGHNA and CDR2 YSLEER. Trimming took 1 base from V and 9 from J; bases not matched to a gene: 15. CDR3 bases: TGCGCCAGCAGCCAAGCTCGAGGAGACAGGGGGCAACTCGGTTCACCCCTCCACTTT. Amino acid sequence: CASSQARGDRGQLGSPLHF.

This chain links TRBV11-2 with TRBJ1-3; a weak D match, TRBD1 (5 bases). V was cut by 3 bases and J by 0 bases, with 12 bases left in between. CDR1 and CDR2 (germline): SGHAT, FQNNGV. The CDR3 covers 16 residues. The CDR3 spells CASSFTWGTSGNTIYF. The CDR3 nucleotides are TGTGCCAGCAGCTTTACTTGGGGGACCTCTGGAAACACCATATATTTT.

This chain uses TRBV7-6 with TRBJ1-4, with a weak D call TRBD1 (6 bases). Germline CDR1 and CDR2: SGHVS and FNYEAQ. Trimming took 6 bases from V and 4 from J, leaving 9 bases between them. CDR3 length equals 13 residues. The CDR3 DNA follows: TGTGCCAGCAGTCAACAGGGTAATGAAAAACTGTTTTTT. It is translated as CASSQQGNEKLFF. The full variable domain, in which reference TRBV7-6 and TRBJ1-4 provide the parts outside the CDR3, is GAGVSQSPRYKVTKRGQDVALRCDPISGHVSLYWYRQALGQGPEFLTYFNYEAQQDKSGLPNDRFSAERPEGSISTLTIQRTEQRDSAMYRCASSQQGNEKLFFGSGTQLSVL.